This T cell receptor (beta chain) was captured in a study of CD4 T cells in relation to SARS-CoV-2 and coronaviruses. Overall study: ViraFEST: approximately 10-day antigen culture of PBMCs, then TCR beta CDR3 sequencing.

Data came from immunoSEQ multiplex PCR; TCRdb stores just in-frame clones and leaves some out. The table records 20,000 to 25,000 clones, 78% of them present only once. For this clone: Its antigen is not identified.

CD4+ T cells from unexposed donors were obtained before the COVID-19 pandemic (2011-2018). The cells were cultured for 10 days before CD4+ T cells were isolated. The TCR was taken from a human donor in good health. Sequences were obtained from CD4+ T cells from PBMCs, cultured in vitro.

DNA of the CDR3: TGTGCCAGCAGTCCGCGACTAGCGGGATGGGGCTCCTACAATGAGCAGTTCTTC. Its protein product is CASSPRLAGWGSYNEQFF. The chain uses TRBV28 and TRBJ2-1, with 11 bases identical to TRBD2. Trimming removed 5 bases from V and 0 bases from J; junction bases left unmatched: 9. Germline V CDR1 and CDR2: MDHEN, SYDVKM. This CDR3 has 18 amino acids.